This paragraph reports one TCR beta chain. These data originate in a study of shared clonotypes between healthy human individuals. Whole-study context: Per donor, CD8 memory used one plate, CD8 naive used two, CD4 memory used three and CD4 naive used three.

The naive CD8 population came from CD45RO-negative cells selected for CCR7, without terminally differentiated effector memory CD45RA+ cells. The study enrolled healthy HIV-negative adults without recent acute infections or vaccinations as donors. The assay was immunoSEQ multiplex PCR, and TCRdb's table has in-frame clones only and misses some. Among about 820,000 clones listed, 90% to 95% were seen once. The sample taken for sequencing was naive CD8+ T cells sorted from blood. This clonotype originated in a young man in good health.

The CDR3 region is CASRAQGLLFNQPQHF. The DNA of the CDR3 is TGTGCCAGTAGGGCACAGGGGTTGTTATTCAATCAGCCCCAGCATTTT. V gene TRBV19 combines with J gene TRBJ1-5; 7 bases are shared with TRBD1. J lost 3 bases, V lost 6 bases, and 11 bases had no gene match. Germline loops: CDR1 LNHDA, CDR2 SQIVND (reference sequence). The CDR3 covers 16 residues.